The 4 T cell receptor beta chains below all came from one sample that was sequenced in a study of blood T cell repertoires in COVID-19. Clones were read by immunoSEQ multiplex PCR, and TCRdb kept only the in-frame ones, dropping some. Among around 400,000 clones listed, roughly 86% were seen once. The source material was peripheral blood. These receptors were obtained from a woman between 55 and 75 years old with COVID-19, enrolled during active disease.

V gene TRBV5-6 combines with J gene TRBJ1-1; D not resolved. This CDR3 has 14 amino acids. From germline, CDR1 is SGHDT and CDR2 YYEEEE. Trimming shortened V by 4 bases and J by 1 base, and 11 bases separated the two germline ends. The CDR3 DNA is TGTGCCAGCAGCGCGGAGAGGAGGAACACTGAAGCTTTCTTT. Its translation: CASSAERRNTEAFF.

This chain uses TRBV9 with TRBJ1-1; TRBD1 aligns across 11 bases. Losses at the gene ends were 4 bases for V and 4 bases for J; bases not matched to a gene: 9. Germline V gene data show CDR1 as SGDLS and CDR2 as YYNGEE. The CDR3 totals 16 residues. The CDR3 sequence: CASSPRPGTGGTEAFF. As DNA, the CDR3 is TGTGCCAGCAGCCCAAGGCCCGGGACAGGGGGCACTGAAGCTTTCTTT.

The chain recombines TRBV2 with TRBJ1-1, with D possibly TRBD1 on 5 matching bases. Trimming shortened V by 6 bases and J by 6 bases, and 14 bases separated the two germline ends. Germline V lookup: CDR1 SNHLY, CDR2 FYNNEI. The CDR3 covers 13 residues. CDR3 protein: CASSGGVGAEAFF. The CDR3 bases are TGTGCCAGCAGCGGGGGGGTAGGCGCTGAAGCTTTCTTT.

The CDR3 is CASSRSGTGINEQYF. CDR3 bases: TGTGCCAGCAGTAGGAGTGGGACAGGGATAAACGAGCAGTACTTC. V is TRBV28 and J is TRBJ2-7; TRBD1 agrees at 9 bases. V lost 5 bases to trimming and J lost 5 bases; unmatched junction nucleotides: 10. In germline, CDR1 is MDHEN, CDR2 SYDVKM. CDR3 length: 15 residues. The whole variable domain, filled in from reference TRBV28 and TRBJ2-7, reads DVKVTQSSRYLVKRTGEKVFLECVQDMDHENMFWYRQDPGLGLRLIYFSYDVKMKEKGDIPEGYSVSREKKERFSLILESASTNQTSMYLCASSRSGTGINEQYFGPGTRLTVT.